The source of this T cell receptor (beta chain) is a study of CD8 T cells in Susac syndrome. The study's findings and limits: Among active patients and in TEMRA cells, CD8+ clonal expansion in Susac reached its peak.

This CDR3 spans 15 amino acids. V dropped 6 bases and J dropped 5 bases, with 19 bases sitting between them. The germline gives CDR1 MNHEY, CDR2 SMNVEV (reference sequence). In regard to this clonotype: The antigen is undetermined.

RNA totalling roughly 0.45 to 1 ug underwent reverse transcription with random hexamers. TCRdb recomputed calls from the immunoSEQ multiplex PCR reads with MiXCR, one row per CDR3 protein. The sample lists tens of thousands of distinct CDR3 sequences, roughly 94% occurring once. From blood CD8+ and CD4+ T cells, the TCR beta chain was sequenced. The TCR was taken from a human donor with Susac syndrome. The specimen was CD8+ T cells from PBMCs. The chain links TRBV27 to TRBJ1-1; possibly TRBD1 for D (5 bases). CDR3 bases: TGTGCCAGCAGCTTCCCCCGGGAGGGGAGAACTGAAGCTTTCTTT. Its protein is CASSFPREGRTEAFF.